The sequence of this T cell receptor beta chain was determined in a study of breast tumors, draining lymph nodes, adjacent tissues. Whole-study findings and limits: The lymph node origin of tumor T cells was framed as consistent with a hypothesis, not demonstrated. Tumor repertoires ranked between lymph nodes and nontumor tissue in diversity, with V and J gene preferences.

This CDR3 spans 14 amino acids. V was shortened by 2 bases and J by 1 base, with 9 bases between the two germline ends. Germline V lookup: CDR1 SGHDT, CDR2 YYEEEE. Axillary draining lymph nodes of breast cancer patients supplied the node samples. Each CDR3 protein is one row after TCRdb ran MiXCR on the multiplex PCR reads. The table has some 150,000 distinct CDR3 sequences, about 33% seen once. For this clonotype: Its antigen is not known. A much larger clone differs by one base, so this may be a read error.

The receptor was derived from a female donor with breast cancer. Some clones in this sample may be carry-over from other donors' samples. The chain couples TRBV5-6 to TRBJ2-5; TRBD2 might be the D (7 bases). Sequenced material: axillary lymph node tissue. DNA for the CDR3: TGTGCCAGCAGCTTTGCGGGGGCCCAAGAGACCCAGTACTTC. This gives the protein CASSFAGAQETQYF.